This T cell receptor (beta chain) comes out of a study of graft-versus-host responses after intestinal transplantation. Germline lookup yields CDR1 MRHNA and CDR2 SNTAGT. The CDR3 consists of 14 residues. J was trimmed by 4 bases and V by 6 bases; bases with no gene match: 4. For this clone: The antigen remains undetermined.

Data came from immunoSEQ multiplex PCR; TCRdb stores just in-frame clones and leaves some out. The sample lists around 110,000 clones; just over 90% were seen once. Specimen: unstimulated CD4+ T cells sorted from spleen or lymph node cells, collected before intestinal transplant. This chain uses TRBV6-4 with TRBJ2-2; TRBD2 aligns across 8 bases. This sequence originates from a human donor who received an intestinal transplant. The CDR3 DNA reads TGTGCCAGCAGCTTAGCGGGAAGCACCGGGGAGCTGTTTTTT. Amino acid sequence: CASSLAGSTGELFF.